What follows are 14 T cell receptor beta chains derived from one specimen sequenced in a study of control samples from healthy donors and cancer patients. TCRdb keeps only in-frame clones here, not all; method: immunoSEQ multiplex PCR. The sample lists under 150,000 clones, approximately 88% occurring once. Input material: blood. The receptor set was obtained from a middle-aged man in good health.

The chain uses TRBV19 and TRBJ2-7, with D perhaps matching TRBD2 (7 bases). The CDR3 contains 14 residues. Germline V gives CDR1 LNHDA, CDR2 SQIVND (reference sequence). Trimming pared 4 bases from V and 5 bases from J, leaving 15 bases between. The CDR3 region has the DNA TGTGCCAGTAGTACTAGGGGGGGCCCGGACGAGCAGTACTTC. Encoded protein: CASSTRGGPDEQYF.

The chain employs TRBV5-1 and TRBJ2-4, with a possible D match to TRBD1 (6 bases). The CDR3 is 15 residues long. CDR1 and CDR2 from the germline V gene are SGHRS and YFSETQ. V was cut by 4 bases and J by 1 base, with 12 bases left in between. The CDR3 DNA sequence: TGCGCCAGCAGCACCGACAGGTCCGCCAAAAACATTCAGTACTTC. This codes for CASSTDRSAKNIQYF. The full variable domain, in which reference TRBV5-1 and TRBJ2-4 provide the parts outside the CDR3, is KAGVTQTPRYLIKTRGQQVTLSCSPISGHRSVSWYQQTPGQGLQFLFEYFSETQRNKGNFPGRFSGRQFSNSRSEMNVSTLELGDSALYLCASSTDRSAKNIQYFGAGTRLSVL.

The CDR3 DNA follows: TGTGCCAGCAGCATATGGGGTTTAAAGAACACTGAAGCTTTCTTT. Amino acids: CASSIWGLKNTEAFF. J is TRBJ1-1 and V is TRBV13, with D unresolved. Germline V CDR1 and CDR2: PRHDT, FYEKMQ (reference sequence). CDR3 size: 15 residues. Trimming stripped 5 bases from V and 1 base from J, with 14 bases between.

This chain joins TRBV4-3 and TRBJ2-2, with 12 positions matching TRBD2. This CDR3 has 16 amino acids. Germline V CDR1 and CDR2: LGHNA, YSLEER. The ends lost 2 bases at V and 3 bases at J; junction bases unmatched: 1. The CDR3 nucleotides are TGCGCCAGCAGCCAACTAGCGGGGGGGGACACCGGGGAGCTGTTTTTT. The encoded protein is CASSQLAGGDTGELFF.

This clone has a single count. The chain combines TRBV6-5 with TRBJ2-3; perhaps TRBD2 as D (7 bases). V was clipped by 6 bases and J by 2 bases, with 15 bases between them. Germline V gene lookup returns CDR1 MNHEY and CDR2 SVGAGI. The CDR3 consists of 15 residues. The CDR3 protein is CASSPSGDNTDTQYF. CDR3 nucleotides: TGTGCCAGCAGCCCCAGCGGGGACAACACAGATACGCAGTATTTT.

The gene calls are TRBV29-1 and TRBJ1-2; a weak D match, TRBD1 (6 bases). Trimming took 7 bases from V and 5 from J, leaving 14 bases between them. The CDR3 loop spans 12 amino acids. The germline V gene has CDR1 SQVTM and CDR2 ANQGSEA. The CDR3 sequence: CSGLRGGYGYTF. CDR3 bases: TGCAGCGGCCTTAGGGGGGGATATGGCTACACCTTC.

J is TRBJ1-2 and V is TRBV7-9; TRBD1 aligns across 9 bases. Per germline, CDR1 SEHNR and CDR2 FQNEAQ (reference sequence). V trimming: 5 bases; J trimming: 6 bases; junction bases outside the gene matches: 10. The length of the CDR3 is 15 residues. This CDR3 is CASSPRLRTGDGYTF. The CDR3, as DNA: TGTGCCAGCAGCCCCAGACTTAGGACAGGGGATGGCTACACCTTC.

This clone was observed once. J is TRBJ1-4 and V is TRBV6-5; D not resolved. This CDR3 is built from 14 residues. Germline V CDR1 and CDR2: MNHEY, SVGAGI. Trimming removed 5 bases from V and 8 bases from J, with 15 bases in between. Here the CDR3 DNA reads TGTGCCAGCAGTAACGGGCGGTTACGGGAAAAACTGTTTTTT. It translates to CASSNGRLREKLFF.

The CDR3: CAISTGFGNTIYF. The CDR3 DNA follows: TGTGCCATCAGCACAGGGTTCGGAAACACCATATATTTT. J is TRBJ1-3 and V is TRBV10-3, with D tentatively TRBD1 (6 bases). V lost 6 bases and J 4 bases, leaving 10 bases between the germline ends. The germline CDR1 and CDR2 sequences are ENHRY and SYGVKD. The CDR3 length is 13 residues.

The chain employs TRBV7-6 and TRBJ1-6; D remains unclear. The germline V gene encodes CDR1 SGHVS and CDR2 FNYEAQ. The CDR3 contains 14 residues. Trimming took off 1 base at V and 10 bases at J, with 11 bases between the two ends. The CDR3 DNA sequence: TGTGCCAGCAGCTTAGGCCAACCAGGATCACCCCTCCACTTT. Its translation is CASSLGQPGSPLHF.

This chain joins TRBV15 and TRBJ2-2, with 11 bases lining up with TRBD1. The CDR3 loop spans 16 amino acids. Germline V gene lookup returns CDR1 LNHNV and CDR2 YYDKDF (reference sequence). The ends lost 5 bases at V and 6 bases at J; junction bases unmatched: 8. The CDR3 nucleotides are TGTGCCACCAGCGGTACCGGGACAGGGGGGTCCGGGGAGCTGTTTTTT. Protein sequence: CATSGTGTGGSGELFF.

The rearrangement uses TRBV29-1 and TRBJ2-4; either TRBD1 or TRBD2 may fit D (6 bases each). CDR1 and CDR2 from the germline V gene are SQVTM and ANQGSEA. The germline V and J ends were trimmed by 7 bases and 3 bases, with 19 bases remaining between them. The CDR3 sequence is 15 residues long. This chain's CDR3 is CSASGDLGGKNIQYF. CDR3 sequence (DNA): TGCAGCGCTTCAGGGGACCTCGGGGGCAAAAACATTCAGTACTTC.

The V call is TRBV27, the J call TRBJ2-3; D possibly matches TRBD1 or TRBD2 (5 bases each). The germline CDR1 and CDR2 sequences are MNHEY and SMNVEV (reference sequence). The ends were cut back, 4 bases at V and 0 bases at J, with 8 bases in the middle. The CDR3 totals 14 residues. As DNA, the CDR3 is TGTGCCAGCAGTTACTGGGGGAGCACAGATACGCAGTATTTT. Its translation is CASSYWGSTDTQYF.

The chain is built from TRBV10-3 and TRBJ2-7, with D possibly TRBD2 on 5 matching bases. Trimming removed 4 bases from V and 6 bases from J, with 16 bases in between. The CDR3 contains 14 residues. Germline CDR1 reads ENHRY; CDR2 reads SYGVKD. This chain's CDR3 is CAISVNKIRGEQYF. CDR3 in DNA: TGTGCCATCAGTGTTAATAAGATCCGGGGCGAGCAGTACTTC.